The TCR beta chain under discussion was sequenced for a study of T cell changes during pregnancy in multiple sclerosis. The assay was immunoSEQ multiplex PCR, and TCRdb's table has in-frame clones only and misses some. Among roughly 60,000 clones listed, just over 90% were seen once. The CDR3 has 11 amino acids. Per the germline V gene, CDR1 is DFQATT and CDR2 is SNEGSKA (reference sequence). Trimming removed 7 bases from V and 1 base from J, with 7 bases in between. J is TRBJ1-1 and V is TRBV20-1; D unresolved. The clonotype originates from a female donor with multiple sclerosis, enrolled in a pregnancy study. Source: CD4+ T cells from peripheral blood mononuclear cells, taken before pregnancy. The CDR3: CSGSRNTEAFF. For the CDR3, the DNA is TGCAGTGGGTCTAGGAACACTGAAGCTTTCTTT.